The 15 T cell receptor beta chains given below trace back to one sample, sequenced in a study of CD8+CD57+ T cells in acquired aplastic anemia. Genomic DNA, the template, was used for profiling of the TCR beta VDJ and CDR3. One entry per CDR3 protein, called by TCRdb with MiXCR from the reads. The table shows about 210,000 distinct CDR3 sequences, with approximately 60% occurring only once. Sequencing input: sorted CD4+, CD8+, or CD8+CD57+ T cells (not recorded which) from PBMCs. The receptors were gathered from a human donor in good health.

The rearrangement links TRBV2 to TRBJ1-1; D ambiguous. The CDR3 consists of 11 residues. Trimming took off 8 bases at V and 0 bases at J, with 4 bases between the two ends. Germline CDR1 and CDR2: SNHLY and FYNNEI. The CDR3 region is CASQLNTEAFF. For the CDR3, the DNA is TGTGCCAGCCAGCTGAACACTGAAGCTTTCTTT.

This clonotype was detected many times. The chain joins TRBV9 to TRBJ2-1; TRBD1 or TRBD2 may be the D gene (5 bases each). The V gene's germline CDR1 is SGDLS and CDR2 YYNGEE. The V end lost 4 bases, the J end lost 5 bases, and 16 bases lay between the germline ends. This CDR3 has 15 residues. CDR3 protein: CASSPTGTVNNEQFF. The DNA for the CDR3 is TGTGCCAGCAGCCCTACCGGGACGGTAAACAATGAGCAGTTCTTC.

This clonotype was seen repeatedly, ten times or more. The CDR3 bases are TGTGCCAGCAGCTTGGGTCGGACGGGGCCGATAGGCTACACCTTC. Its translation is CASSLGRTGPIGYTF. J is TRBJ1-2 and V is TRBV5-6; tentatively, D is TRBD1 (5 bases). The CDR3 contains 15 residues. V was cut by 0 bases and J by 8 bases, with 17 bases left in between. Germline V gene sequence: CDR1 SGHDT, CDR2 YYEEEE.

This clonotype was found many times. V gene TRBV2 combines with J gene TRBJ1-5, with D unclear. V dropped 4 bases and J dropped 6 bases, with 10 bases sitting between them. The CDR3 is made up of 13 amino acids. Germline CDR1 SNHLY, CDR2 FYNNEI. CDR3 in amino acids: CASSALQAQPQHF. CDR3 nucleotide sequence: TGTGCCAGCAGTGCTCTACAAGCTCAGCCCCAGCATTTT. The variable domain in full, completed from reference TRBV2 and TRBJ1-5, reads EPEVTQTPSHQVTQMGQEVILRCVPISNHLYFYWYRQILGQKVEFLVSFYNNEISEKSEIFDDQFSVERPDGSNFTLKIRSTKLEDSAMYFCASSALQAQPQHFGDGTRLSIL.

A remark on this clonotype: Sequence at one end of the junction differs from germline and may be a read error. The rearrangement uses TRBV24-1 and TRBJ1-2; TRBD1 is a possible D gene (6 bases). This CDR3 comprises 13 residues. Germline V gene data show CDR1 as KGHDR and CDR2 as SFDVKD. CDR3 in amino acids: CATNDLQGDGYTF. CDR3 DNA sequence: TGTGCCACCAATGATTTACAGGGTGATGGCTACACCTTC.

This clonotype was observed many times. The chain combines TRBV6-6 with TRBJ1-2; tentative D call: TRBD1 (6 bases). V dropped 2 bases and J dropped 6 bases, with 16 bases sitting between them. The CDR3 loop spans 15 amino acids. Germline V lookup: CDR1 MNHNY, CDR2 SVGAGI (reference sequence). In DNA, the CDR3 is TGTGCCAGCAGTTACACGAGAGGACAGTTCGATGGCTACACCTTC. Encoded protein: CASSYTRGQFDGYTF.

CDR3 nucleotide sequence: TGTGCCAGCAGGCGCTCAACTGGGGACGAAGCTTTCTTT. Residues: CASRRSTGDEAFF. The V gene is TRBV7-3, the J gene TRBJ1-1; D perhaps matches TRBD1 (5 bases). There are 13 residues in the CDR3. CDR1 SGHTA and CDR2 FQGTGA come from the germline V gene. Trimming removed 6 bases from V and 8 bases from J, with 16 bases in between.

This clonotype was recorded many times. The CDR3 loop is CASRAGTYGGELFF. The CDR3 DNA reads TGTGCCAGCAGGGCCGGGACATACGGCGGGGAGCTGTTTTTT. The gene calls are TRBV2 and TRBJ2-2, with D possibly TRBD1 on 6 matching bases. CDR3 size: 14 residues. Between the trimmed V and J ends, which lost 6 bases and 7 bases, there was a span of 15 bases. Germline assignment: CDR1 SNHLY and CDR2 FYNNEI. The full variable domain, with the rest looked up from reference TRBV2 and TRBJ2-2, is EPEVTQTPSHQVTQMGQEVILRCVPISNHLYFYWYRQILGQKVEFLVSFYNNEISEKSEIFDDQFSVERPDGSNFTLKIRSTKLEDSAMYFCASRAGTYGGELFFGEGSRLTVL.

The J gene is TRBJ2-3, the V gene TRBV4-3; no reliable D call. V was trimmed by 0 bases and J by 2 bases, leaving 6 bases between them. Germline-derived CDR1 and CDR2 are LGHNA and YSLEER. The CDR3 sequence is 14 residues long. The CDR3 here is CASSQDSNTDTQYF. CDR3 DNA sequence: TGCGCCAGCAGCCAAGACTCGAACACAGATACGCAGTATTTT.

Written as DNA, the CDR3 is TGTGCCAGCAGCTTGGGGGTCGACAGGGGGCGCGGAGGGACCCAGTACTTC. Translation: CASSLGVDRGRGGTQYF. The chain links TRBV5-4 to TRBJ2-7; TRBD1 aligns across 10 bases. TRBJ2-5 explains the end of the DNA better; the J call may be wrong. This CDR3 spans 17 amino acids. Germline lookup yields CDR1 SGHNT and CDR2 YYREEE (reference sequence).

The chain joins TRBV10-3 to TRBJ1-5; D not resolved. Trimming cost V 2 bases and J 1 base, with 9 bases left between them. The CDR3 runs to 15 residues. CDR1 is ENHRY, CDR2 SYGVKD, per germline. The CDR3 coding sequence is TGTGCCATCAGTGAGGGACGGCTGAGCAATCAGCCCCAGCATTTT. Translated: CAISEGRLSNQPQHF.

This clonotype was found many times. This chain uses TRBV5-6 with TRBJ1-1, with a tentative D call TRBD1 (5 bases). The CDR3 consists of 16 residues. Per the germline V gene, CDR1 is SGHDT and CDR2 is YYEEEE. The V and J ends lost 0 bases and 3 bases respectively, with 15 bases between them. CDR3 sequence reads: CASSLVGGIGDTEAFF. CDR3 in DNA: TGTGCCAGCAGCTTGGTCGGGGGGATTGGAGACACTGAAGCTTTCTTT.

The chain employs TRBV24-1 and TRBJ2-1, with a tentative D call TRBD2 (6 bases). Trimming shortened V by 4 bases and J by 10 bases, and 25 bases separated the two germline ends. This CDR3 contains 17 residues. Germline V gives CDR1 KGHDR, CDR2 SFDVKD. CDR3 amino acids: CATSETTSNWASNEQFF. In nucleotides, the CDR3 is TGTGCCACCAGTGAAACTACTAGCAACTGGGCCAGCAACGAGCAGTTCTTC.

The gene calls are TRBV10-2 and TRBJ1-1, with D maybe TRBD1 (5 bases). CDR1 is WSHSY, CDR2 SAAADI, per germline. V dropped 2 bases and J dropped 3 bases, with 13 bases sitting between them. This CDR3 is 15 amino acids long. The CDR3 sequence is CASSEALTAYTEAFF. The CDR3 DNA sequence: TGCGCCAGCAGTGAGGCCTTGACAGCCTACACTGAAGCTTTCTTT.

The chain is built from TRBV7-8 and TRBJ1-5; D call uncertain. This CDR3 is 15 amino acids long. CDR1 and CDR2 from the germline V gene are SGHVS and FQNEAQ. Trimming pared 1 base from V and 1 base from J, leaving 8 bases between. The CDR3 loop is CASSLVGVSNQPQHF. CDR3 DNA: TGTGCCAGCAGCTTAGTCGGGGTGAGCAATCAGCCCCAGCATTTT.